This T cell receptor beta chain appears in the sequencing data of a study of T-cell memory formation after mild COVID-19. The wider study: Clusters of TCRs were largely donor specific.

For this clonotype: Its target is unknown.

Study results and caveats: Still unconfirmed is whether the second-wave clones peaking on day 37 recognized SARS-CoV-2.

Trimming pared 4 bases from V and 9 bases from J, leaving 12 bases between. The CDR3 extends over 12 amino acids. CDR1 and CDR2 (germline): LGHDT, YNNKEL (reference sequence). Constant-segment primers and 5'RACE yielded cDNA libraries for TCR alpha and TCR beta, each carrying sample barcodes and UMIs. MiXCR was run by TCRdb on the 5' RACE reads, yielding one entry per CDR3 protein. Counted here are some 57,000 distinct CDR3 sequences, approximately 12% occurring once; the ten biggest clones make up under 25%. Sequencing input: PBMCs or a T cell subset sorted from them (not recorded which). The sequence came from a man aged 18 to 29 who had mild COVID-19 (a few samples of this study predate the infection). Cell type and time point are not known. The chain joins TRBV3-1 to TRBJ1-1; a weak D match, TRBD1 (6 bases). This CDR3 is CASSPQGGKAFF. DNA of the CDR3: TGTGCCAGCAGCCCCCAAGGGGGAAAAGCTTTCTTT.